This T cell receptor beta chain was sequenced for a study of T cells expressing NK-cell markers. CDR1 and CDR2 from the germline V gene are MGHDK and SYGVNS. The CDR3 runs to 13 residues. TCRdb processed the 5' RACE reads again and assigns one entry to each CDR3 protein, with no DNA. The sample has some 440,000 distinct CDR3 sequences. The rearrangement uses TRBV25-1 and TRBJ1-1. This TCR was recovered from a woman in her forties or fifties in good health. Sequencing was carried out using blood T cells: a sorted CD56 or NKG2C T cell subset, CD4+ or CD8+ T cells, or bulk PBMC T cells (not recorded which). CDR3 amino acids: CASRYGMNTEAFF.